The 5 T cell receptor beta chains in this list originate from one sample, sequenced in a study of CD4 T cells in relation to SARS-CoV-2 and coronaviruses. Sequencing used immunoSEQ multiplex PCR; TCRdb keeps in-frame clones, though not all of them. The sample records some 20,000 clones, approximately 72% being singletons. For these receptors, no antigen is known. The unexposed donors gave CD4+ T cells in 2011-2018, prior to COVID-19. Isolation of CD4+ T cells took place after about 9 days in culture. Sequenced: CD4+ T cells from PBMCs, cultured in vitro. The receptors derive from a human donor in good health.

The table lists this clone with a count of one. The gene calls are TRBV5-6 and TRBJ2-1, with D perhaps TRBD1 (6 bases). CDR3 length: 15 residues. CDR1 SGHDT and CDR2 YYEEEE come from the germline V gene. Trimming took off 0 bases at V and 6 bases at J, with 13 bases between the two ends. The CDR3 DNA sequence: TGTGCCAGCAGCTTGGCCGACAGGAACATCAATGAGCAGTTCTTC. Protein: CASSLADRNINEQFF.

The CDR3 bases are TGTGCCTGGAGTGTACAGGAGGCAGAGACCCAGTACTTC. It encodes CAWSVQEAETQYF. The V and J genes are TRBV30 and TRBJ2-5; D might be TRBD1 or TRBD2, each matching 5 bases. Germline loops: CDR1 GTSNPN, CDR2 SVGIG (reference sequence). The CDR3 consists of 13 residues. The V end was cut by 0 bases, the J end by 4 bases, with 9 bases between.

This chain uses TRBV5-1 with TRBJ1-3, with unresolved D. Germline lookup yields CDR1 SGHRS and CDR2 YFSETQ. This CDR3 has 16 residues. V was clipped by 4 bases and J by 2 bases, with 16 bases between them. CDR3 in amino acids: CASSPSTTKTGNTIYF. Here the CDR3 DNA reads TGCGCCAGCAGCCCAAGCACGACAAAGACTGGAAACACCATATATTTT.

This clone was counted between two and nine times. The CDR3 DNA follows: TGTGCCTGGAGGACGCGAACCGGGGAGCTGTTTTTT. It yields the protein CAWRTRTGELFF. The genes are TRBV30 and TRBJ2-2; D ambiguous. Per germline, CDR1 GTSNPN and CDR2 SVGIG (reference sequence). CDR3 size: 12 residues. Trimming pared 3 bases from V and 5 bases from J, leaving 7 bases between.

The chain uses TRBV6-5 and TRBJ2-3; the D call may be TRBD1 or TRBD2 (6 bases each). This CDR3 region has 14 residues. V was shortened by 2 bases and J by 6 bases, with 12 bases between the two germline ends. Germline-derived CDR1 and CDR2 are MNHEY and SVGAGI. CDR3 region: CASSYNREADTQYF. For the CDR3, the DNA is TGTGCCAGCAGTTACAACAGGGAGGCGGATACGCAGTATTTT.